This TCR beta chain was sequenced in a study of molecular identifiers for immune sequencing clone quantification listed by TCRdb under 2018. With respect to the entire study: In a replicate experiment, RNA from approximately 22,000 or 94,000 naive CD8 T cells was split into five aliquots, four of which were sequenced. CD8 T cells were used in a methods study to benchmark molecular-identifier clustering-based TCR repertoire sequencing (MIDCIRS) and TCR RNA copy counting. Findings and caveats that apply to the study as a whole: In CMV-specific effector cells, clones with more than 20 RNA copies contained over 99% of molecules, whereas in naive cells such clones contained under 1% of molecules. Naive libraries contained spiked-in Jurkat TCR RNA (approximately nine copies' worth), which is not part of the donor repertoire. Spiked-in Jurkat TCR RNA equal to a single cell's worth was reported to be detectable even within 1,100,000 naive CD8 T cells. Modeling indicated around 3 TCR RNA copies recovered per cell, compared with approximately 10 by digital PCR, which implies a capture efficiency of approximately 31%. The sizes of highly expanded clones could end up underestimated when identical TCR molecules share a barcode. When barcode sub-clustering was left out, chimeric consensus sequences inflated TCR diversity, with chimeras reaching as high as 47%.

Looking up the germline V gene yields CDR1 MNHNS and CDR2 SASEGT. The V and J ends are trimmed by 4 bases and 2 bases, leaving 12 bases between them. The CDR3 spans 15 residues, from the cysteine through the phenylalanine. Only the CDR3 region is kept as DNA, spanning 45 bases read in frame from base 1. Naive CD8 T cell libraries were made from roughly 20,000 to 1,000,000 sorted cells using 10%, 30% or 50% of purified RNA. Naive CD8 T cells were FACS-sorted as CD8+CD4-CCR7+CD45RA+ on a BD FACSAria II into RLT Plus buffer. To test detection sensitivity, Jurkat RNA equal to fewer than 13 TCR copies was added to samples of about 20,000-1,000,000 naive CD8 T cells. CD8 T cells were enriched using RosetteSep CD8+ T Cell Enrichment Cocktail and Ficoll-Paque, and the enriched cells then underwent ACK red cell lysis. Receptor amplification or capture employed PCR. Sequencing instrument: NextSeq 500. Bulk TCR libraries were made following a previously described method, with the TCR primers given in Table S5. Purification of total RNA was performed with the Qiagen AllPrep DNA/RNA kit. Before analysis, reads from multiple sequencing runs of one library were combined. Processing in the source paper ran as follows. Only reads with exact TCR constant sequence were kept, trimmed to 150 nt, and grouped by their 12-nt molecular barcodes. Reads inside each barcode group were sub-clustered using a 15% Levenshtein threshold, and a quality-weighted consensus sequence was constructed for each RNA molecule. Non-functional sequences were discarded, and so were lower-count sequences lying one edit away from another sequence. Based on fitting two negative binomial distributions, any barcode sub-cluster with under 20% of the maximum read count was discarded. Clones were called with MiXCR by TCRdb after fastp trimmed the public reads at Q25, and only in-frame beta chains were retained. Merged by CDR3 protein, the rows form single entries marked with the most common genes and DNA. TCRdb, not the authors, supplied the V and J calls. For this sample there are hundreds of thousands of distinct CDR3 sequences; less than 30% appear just once. 0.7% to 0.95% of the sample is in the top ten clones.

This clonotype was seen a few times. Its cognate antigen has yet to be identified. A read error may be the cause here, since a much bigger clone is one base away. The rearranged chain carries TRBV6-1 and TRBJ1-5; there is no confident call for the D gene. This sequence originates from a human donor in good health. Some libraries in this study had Jurkat cell RNA spiked in. The specimen sequenced was naive CD8+ T cells from blood, with Jurkat cell RNA spiked in. The label giving this sample's cell subset or site can be read as: FACS-sorted CD8+CD4-CCR7+CD45RA+ naive T cells. The DNA is TGTGCCAGCAGTGTTAGAATGGTCGGCAATCAGCCCCAGCATTTT. Its translation reads: CASSVRMVGNQPQHF.